These 2 T cell receptor beta chains came from one sample sequenced in a study of T cell changes during pregnancy in multiple sclerosis. Profiled with immunoSEQ multiplex PCR; TCRdb holds only in-frame clones, not every one. The data contain about 120,000 clones, roughly nine tenths of them singletons. Material: peripheral blood, obtained in the third trimester of pregnancy. These receptors were collected from a female donor with multiple sclerosis, enrolled in a pregnancy study.

The chain joins TRBV19 to TRBJ2-7, with TRBD2 matching over 10 bases. CDR3 length equals 13 residues. V was pared by 6 bases and J by 3 bases, with 2 bases of the junction left unmatched. Germline lookup yields CDR1 LNHDA and CDR2 SQIVND (reference sequence). The CDR3 protein is CASSRTSGYEQYF. The CDR3 nucleotides are TGTGCCAGTAGCCGGACTAGCGGCTACGAGCAGTACTTC.

J is TRBJ2-3 and V is TRBV5-4; D unclear. This CDR3 contains 16 residues. From germline, CDR1 is SGHNT and CDR2 YYREEE (reference sequence). Between the trimmed V and J ends, which lost 4 bases and 0 bases, there was a span of 15 bases. CDR3 nucleotides: TGTGCCAGCAGCCTTGGGCTCTTAGGAAGCACAGATACGCAGTATTTT. Translation gives CASSLGLLGSTDTQYF.